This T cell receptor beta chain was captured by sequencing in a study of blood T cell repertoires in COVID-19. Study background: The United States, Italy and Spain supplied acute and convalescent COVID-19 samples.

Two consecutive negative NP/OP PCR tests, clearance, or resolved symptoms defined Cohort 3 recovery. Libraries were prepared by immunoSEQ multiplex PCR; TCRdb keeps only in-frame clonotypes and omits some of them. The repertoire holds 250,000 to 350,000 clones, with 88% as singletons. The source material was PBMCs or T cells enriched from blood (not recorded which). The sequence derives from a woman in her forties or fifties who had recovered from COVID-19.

The CDR3 region is CASSYISGTGSSEQYF. CDR3 DNA sequence: TGTGCCAGCAGTTACATTTCCGGGACAGGGTCATCTGAGCAGTACTTC. V usage is TRBV6-5 and J usage is TRBJ2-7; 9 nucleotides align to TRBD1. Germline CDR1 is MNHEY and CDR2 is SVGAGI. There are 16 residues in the CDR3. The junction had 12 bases not matched to a gene; V was cut back by 2 bases and J by 7 bases.